Listed below are T cell receptor beta chains from one sample, sequenced in a study of blood T cell repertoires in COVID-19. Generated by immunoSEQ multiplex PCR, the TCRdb table keeps only in-frame clones and is missing some. The repertoire consists of 350,000 or so clones, with about 86% occurring once and the leading ten covering about 4%. The sample was PBMCs or T cells enriched from blood (not recorded which). The receptor set was obtained from a woman in her thirties or forties with acute COVID-19. Each CDR3 is given with its conserved first and last residue. A D gene is named only where the DNA matches it firmly. Some rows mark clone size as missing; the rest say once, few, many or name a class of expanded clone.

j_call | clone_size | d_call | v_call | cdr3_nt | cdr3_aa
TRBJ1-6 | NA | TRBD1 | TRBV28 | TGTGCCAGCAGCCTCAGACAGGGGATCAATTCACCCCTCCACTTT | CASSLRQGINSPLHF
TRBJ2-2 | NA | NA | TRBV10-3 | TGTGCCAGCGATCCGGGAATCGACACCGGGGAGCTGTTTTTT | CASDPGIDTGELFF
TRBJ1-5 | many | TRBD1 | TRBV6-1 | TGTGCCAGCAGTGAAGGGACAGGGGAAGGGCAGCCCCAGCATTTT | CASSEGTGEGQPQHF
TRBJ2-1 | NA | NA | TRBV6-5 | TGTGCCAGCAGTTACGGGGACGGGAGCTCCTACAATGAGCAGTTCTTC | CASSYGDGSSYNEQFF
TRBJ1-2 | NA | NA | TRBV5-4 | TGTGCCAGCAGCAACGCCCGACAGCGATCTAACTATGGCTACACCTTC | CASSNARQRSNYGYTF
TRBJ2-1 | NA | NA | TRBV12-3/TRBV12-4 | TGTGCCAGCAGCCTTACAGGGTATGAGCAGTTCTTC | CASSLTGYEQFF
TRBJ2-1 | NA | NA | TRBV5-8 | TGTGCCAGCAGCTTGAGAGGGAGGCCAGACAATGAGCAGTTCTTC | CASSLRGRPDNEQFF
TRBJ1-1 | NA | TRBD1 | TRBV29-1 | TGCAGCGTTGTAACGGACAGGGGACCTGAAGCTTTCTTT | CSVVTDRGPEAFF
TRBJ1-5 | NA | NA | TRBV6-4 | TGTGCCAGCAGTGACTGGGGATTGGGACAAGACAATCAGCCCCAGCATTTT | CASSDWGLGQDNQPQHF
TRBJ1-5 | NA | TRBD1 | TRBV10-3 | TGTGCCATCAGTTCCGGACAGGGGAGCAATCAGCCCCAGCATTTT | CAISSGQGSNQPQHF
TRBJ1-1 | NA | TRBD1 | TRBV19 | TGTGCCAGTAGTACAACAGGGGGCGACACTGAAGCTTTCTTT | CASSTTGGDTEAFF
TRBJ2-2 | once | NA | TRBV7-3 | TGTGCCAGCAGCTTAAAGGGGGGGGCATTCCCCACCGGGGAGCTGTTTTTT | CASSLKGGAFPTGELFF
TRBJ2-2 | once | TRBD1 | TRBV19 | TGTGCCAGTAGTCCGACAGGGGACGGGGAGCTGTTTTTT | CASSPTGDGELFF
TRBJ1-5 | NA | NA | TRBV2 | TGTGCCAGCAGTGCCCGTACAGGGACCGGGGAGCCCCAGCATTTT | CASSARTGTGEPQHF
TRBJ2-3 | once | NA | TRBV9 | TGTGCCAGCAGCGCCGATCTAGAGGGTACGCAGTATTTT | CASSADLEGTQYF
TRBJ1-5 | NA | NA | TRBV29-1 | TGCAGCGTTAGGGTGGGGCAGGGCCCTTTTCATTTT | CSVRVGQGPFHF
TRBJ2-1 | NA | TRBD2 | TRBV4-3 | TGCGCCAGCAGCCCAGCCGGGGGGTTGAATGAGCAGTTCTTC | CASSPAGGLNEQFF
TRBJ2-7 | NA | NA | TRBV11-3 | TGTGCCAGCAGCTTAGGTTCTCAGGCTGCCTCCTACGAGCAGTACTTC | CASSLGSQAASYEQYF
TRBJ2-7 | NA | NA | TRBV18 | TGTGCCAGCTCACCATGGGCAGGGGACGAGCAGTACTTC | CASSPWAGDEQYF
TRBJ1-6 | NA | TRBD1 | TRBV7-9 | TGTGCCAGCAGCCCTTTGACAGGGAGTAGTGGTAATTCACCCCTCCACTTT | CASSPLTGSSGNSPLHF
TRBJ1-2 | NA | TRBD1 | TRBV5-6 | TGTGCCAGCAGCCTATTGACAGGGAGCCATGGCTACACCTTC | CASSLLTGSHGYTF
TRBJ1-5 | NA | NA | TRBV3-1/TRBV3-2 | TGTGCCAGCAGCCAAGGTCCCCCAAATTGGCCCCAGCATTTT | CASSQGPPNWPQHF
TRBJ2-2 | few | TRBD2 | TRBV5-4 | TGTGCCAGCAGTTTGCTGGGACTAGCGGGAATGAGTGAGGCCGGGGAGCTGTTTTTT | CASSLLGLAGMSEAGELFF
TRBJ2-1 | few | NA | TRBV7-9 | TGTGCCAGCAGCTCCGGGACTCCCCCCAACAATGAGCAGTTCTTC | CASSSGTPPNNEQFF
TRBJ2-7 | NA | NA | TRBV28 | TGTGCCAGCACCGCAGGGGCCCCTTACGAGCAGTACTTC | CASTAGAPYEQYF
TRBJ1-1 | NA | TRBD1 | TRBV7-2 | TGTGCCAGCAGCCCCGGACAGGGGAACACTGAAGCTTTCTTT | CASSPGQGNTEAFF
TRBJ1-2 | NA | NA | TRBV21-1 | TGTGCCAGCAGCAAAGAGGGCAGGGGAGACTATGGCTACACCTTC | CASSKEGRGDYGYTF
TRBJ2-7 | NA | TRBD1 | TRBV5-6 | TGTGCCAGCAGCTTACGGACAGGGGCCTACGAGCAGTACTTC | CASSLRTGAYEQYF
TRBJ2-5 | NA | TRBD2 | TRBV4-3 | TGCGCCAGCAGCCAAGATGTGGGAGGGGAGACCCAGTACTTC | CASSQDVGGETQYF
TRBJ1-1 | few | TRBD1 | TRBV7-9 | TGTGCCAGCAGCTTAGAACAGGGGGAACTTGAAGCTTTCTTT | CASSLEQGELEAFF
TRBJ1-2 | NA | NA | TRBV19 | TGTGCCAGTAGTATCCCCCGCAGGGCCGATCTAAGAAGCTACACCTTC | CASSIPRRADLRSYTF
TRBJ1-2 | once | TRBD1 | TRBV24-1 | TGTGCCACCAGTGATGCCAGACCGGGACAGGGGCCTCCGACCCATGGCTACACCTTC | CATSDARPGQGPPTHGYTF
TRBJ1-6 | NA | NA | TRBV7-2 | TGTGCCAGCAGCTTCAGCTCACAGAATTCACCCCTCCACTTT | CASSFSSQNSPLHF
TRBJ2-1 | NA | TRBD2 | TRBV15 | TGTGCCACCAGCCTGGGGGGGTATGAGCAGTTCTTC | CATSLGGYEQFF
TRBJ1-2 | once | TRBD1 | TRBV5-1 | TGCGCCAGCAGCCCGACAGGGGGCGAAAATGGCTACACCTTC | CASSPTGGENGYTF
TRBJ1-2 | NA | TRBD1 | TRBV6-6 | TGTGCCAGCAGTCAGTCCGATCACTTCGACAGGGGGCTTTATGGCTACACCTTC | CASSQSDHFDRGLYGYTF
TRBJ1-4 | few | TRBD1 | TRBV3-1/TRBV3-2 | TGTGCCAGCAGCCATCGCGGACAGGGATGGGAAAAACTGTTTTTT | CASSHRGQGWEKLFF
TRBJ1-5 | once | NA | TRBV2 | TGTGCCAGCTCGCCCCAACGAGGGAATCAGCCCCAGCATTTT | CASSPQRGNQPQHF
TRBJ2-3 | NA | NA | TRBV10-3 | TGTGCCATCAGTGAGTCGATGTGGGAGGCAGATACGCAGTATTTT | CAISESMWEADTQYF
TRBJ1-6 | few | NA | TRBV5-4 | TGTGCCAGCAGCTTCGGAGGGGCTAATTCACCCCTCCACTTT | CASSFGGANSPLHF
TRBJ2-4 | NA | TRBD2 | TRBV2 | TGTGCCAGCAGTGGGGTCATGGTACTAGCGGGAGGGAAAAACATTCAGTACTTC | CASSGVMVLAGGKNIQYF
TRBJ1-5 | NA | TRBD1 | TRBV2 | TGTGCCAGCAGTCCGACAGGGGGGAATCAGCCCCAGCATTTT | CASSPTGGNQPQHF
TRBJ2-5 | NA | TRBD1 | TRBV7-6 | TGTGCCAGCAGCTGGACAGGGATATCTGAGACCCAGTACTTC | CASSWTGISETQYF
TRBJ2-7 | NA | NA | TRBV18 | TGTGCCAGCTCACCTCCGGGAGCTGGCCCTTACGAGCAGTACTTC | CASSPPGAGPYEQYF